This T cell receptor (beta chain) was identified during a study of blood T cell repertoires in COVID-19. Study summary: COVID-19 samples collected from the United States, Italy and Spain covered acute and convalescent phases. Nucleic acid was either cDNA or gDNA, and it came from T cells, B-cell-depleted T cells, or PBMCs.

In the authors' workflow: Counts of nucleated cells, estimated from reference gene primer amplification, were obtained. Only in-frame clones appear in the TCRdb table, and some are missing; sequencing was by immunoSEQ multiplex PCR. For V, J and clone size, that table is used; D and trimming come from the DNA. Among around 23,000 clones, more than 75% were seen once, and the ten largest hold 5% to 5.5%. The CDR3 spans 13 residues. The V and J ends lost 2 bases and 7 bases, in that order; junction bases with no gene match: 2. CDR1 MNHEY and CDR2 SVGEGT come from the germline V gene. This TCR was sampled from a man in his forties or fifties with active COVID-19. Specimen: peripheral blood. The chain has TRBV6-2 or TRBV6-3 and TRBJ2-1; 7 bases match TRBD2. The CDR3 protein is CASSYNSGNEQFF. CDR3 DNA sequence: TGTGCCAGCAGTTACAATAGCGGGAATGAGCAGTTCTTC.